This T cell receptor beta chain stems from a study of blood T cell repertoires in COVID-19. Turning to the study itself: Acute and convalescent COVID-19 specimens originated in the United States, Italy and Spain. From T cells, B-cell-depleted T cells, or PBMCs came the material, which was cDNA or gDNA.

Original data processing: Estimates of nucleated cell counts were drawn from the amplification of reference gene primers. The table came from immunoSEQ multiplex PCR; TCRdb's copy has only in-frame clones and leaves some out. From that table come the V and J calls and clone size; the DNA was used to work out D and trimming. Of approximately 210,000 clones listed, around 84% are singletons. The CDR3 covers 17 residues. Germline-derived CDR1 and CDR2 are SGHAT and FQNNGV. V dropped 1 base and J dropped 4; count of bases not matched to a gene: 9. Sequenced input: peripheral blood. The source is a human donor in a cohort sampled during active COVID-19. The V and J genes are TRBV11-2 and TRBJ2-1; 8 nucleotides align to TRBD2. The CDR3 reads CASSLVSAGGRYNEQFF. The CDR3, as DNA: TGTGCCAGCAGCTTAGTATCGGCGGGGGGACGGTACAATGAGCAGTTCTTC.